The 16 T cell receptor beta chains reported below all come from one sample, sequenced in a study of regulatory and conventional T cells in RAG deficiency. The sorted regulatory T cells were CD4+, CD25-high and CD127-low, with genomic DNA sequenced. TCRdb keeps only in-frame clones here, not all; method: immunoSEQ multiplex PCR. The table lists under 15,000 clones, roughly 94% of them singletons. The data also belong to a second study, concerning regulatory T cells. This second study says: Amplification used 52 TRBV primers and 13 TRBJ primers.

Input material: CD127- CD25+ CD4+ Tregs sorted from blood. The origin of the receptors is a human donor in good health.

This sequence joins TRBV28 and TRBJ1-2, with 10 nucleotides matching TRBD1. CDR1 and CDR2 (germline): MDHEN, SYDVKM. The CDR3 loop spans 15 amino acids. Germline trimming cut 7 bases from V and 6 bases from J; bases unmatched to any gene: 11. In DNA form, the CDR3 reads TGTGCCAGCACTCCACCCCCCGGACAGGGGGATGGCTACACCTTC. Residues: CASTPPPGQGDGYTF.

The chain carries TRBV5-1 and TRBJ1-1; a weak D match, TRBD1 (6 bases). Looked up from germline, CDR1 is SGHRS and CDR2 is YFSETQ. This CDR3 is 16 amino acids long. Trimming stripped 4 bases from V and 3 bases from J, with 19 bases between. The CDR3 is CASSRGYQGLDTEAFF. The CDR3 DNA reads TGCGCCAGCAGCCGAGGCTATCAGGGGTTAGACACTGAAGCTTTCTTT.

J is TRBJ1-2 and V is TRBV10-3; a weak D match, TRBD1 (5 bases). V shed 6 bases and J shed 7 bases, with 15 bases lying between them. The CDR3 covers 13 residues. Germline loops: CDR1 ENHRY, CDR2 SYGVKD. CDR3 region: CAIRRDGDGGYTF. The CDR3 coding sequence is TGTGCCATCAGGCGGGACGGAGATGGTGGCTACACCTTC.

The chain couples TRBV2 to TRBJ1-1, with a weak D call TRBD1 (5 bases). Trimming cost V 4 bases and J 7 bases, with 13 bases left between them. Germline-derived CDR1 and CDR2 are SNHLY and FYNNEI. The CDR3 is 13 amino acids. CDR3 sequence: CASSGIGRGEAFF. The CDR3 region has the DNA TGTGCCAGCAGTGGAATAGGGAGGGGTGAAGCTTTCTTT.

This clone was detected once. In DNA, the CDR3 is TGTGCCAGCAGCTTGTTAACTGGCGGCACTGAAGCTTTCTTT. This sequence encodes CASSLLTGGTEAFF. V gene TRBV5-4 combines with J gene TRBJ1-1; D is undetermined. Germline CDR1 SGHNT, CDR2 YYREEE (reference sequence). Trimming pared 1 base from V and 4 bases from J, leaving 11 bases between. This CDR3 region has 14 residues.

V and J are TRBV18 and TRBJ1-1; 8 bases line up with TRBD1. V lost 3 bases, J lost 0 bases, and 3 bases stayed unmatched. This CDR3 has 15 residues. Germline values: CDR1 KGHSH, CDR2 LQKENI. Here the CDR3 DNA reads TGTGCCAGCTCACCCCACAGGGGGTTGAACACTGAAGCTTTCTTT. Translated: CASSPHRGLNTEAFF.

The rearrangement joins TRBV19 to TRBJ1-1; tentatively, D is TRBD1 (5 bases). Per the germline V gene, CDR1 is LNHDA and CDR2 is SQIVND (reference sequence). Trimming took 5 bases from V and 5 from J, leaving 18 bases between them. The CDR3 length is 15 residues. In DNA form, the CDR3 reads TGTGCCAGTAGTCTTAAAGGGGCCCGTGGTACTGAAGCTTTCTTT. Translating it yields CASSLKGARGTEAFF.

The rearrangement uses TRBV15 and TRBJ2-3; D might be TRBD2 (6 bases). Germline V CDR1 and CDR2: LNHNV, YYDKDF (reference sequence). Trimming cost V 0 bases and J 0 bases, with 16 bases left between them. The CDR3 contains 18 residues. The CDR3 protein is CATSRDLWWRGSTDTQYF. The CDR3 DNA is TGTGCCACCAGCAGAGATCTGTGGTGGAGGGGAAGCACAGATACGCAGTATTTT.

This rearrangement joins TRBV4-1 to TRBJ1-1, with a weak D call TRBD1 (6 bases). Germline-derived CDR1 and CDR2 are MGHRA and YSYEKL. The CDR3 spans 16 residues. Trimming pared 6 bases from V and 8 bases from J, leaving 25 bases between. Written as DNA, the CDR3 is TGCGCCAGCAGTTTTGTCGGGGGGCCAGTTACCGACGAAGCTTTCTTT. Translating it yields CASSFVGGPVTDEAFF.

In its sample, this clone was seen once. Other DNA variants within this sample encode the same CDR3. The rearrangement joins TRBV6-4 to TRBJ1-6; no clear D gene. Trimming removed 8 bases from V and 3 bases from J, with 17 bases in between. The CDR3 runs to 16 residues. Germline CDR1 is MRHNA and CDR2 is SNTAGT. CDR3 sequence reads: CASPPCSAGYNSPLHF. CDR3 DNA: TGTGCCAGCCCCCCGTGTTCGGCAGGCTATAATTCACCCCTCCACTTT.

The gene calls are TRBV5-4 and TRBJ2-5, with 9 bases lining up with TRBD1. Unmatched junction bases numbered 18, after V lost 0 bases and J lost 3 bases. The germline V gene encodes CDR1 SGHNT and CDR2 YYREEE (reference sequence). The CDR3 length is 20 residues. The CDR3 spells CASSLVWALPGQGIKETQYF. As DNA, the CDR3 is TGTGCCAGCAGCTTGGTTTGGGCTTTACCGGGACAGGGAATAAAAGAGACCCAGTACTTC.

This clone was detected once. The chain has TRBV6-1 and TRBJ1-1; 9 bases agree with TRBD1. The CDR3 runs to 15 residues. CDR1 and CDR2 (germline): MNHNS, SASEGT. V shed 1 base and J 6 bases; nucleotides not matched to a gene: 6. The CDR3 loop reads CASSEVVQGAAEAFF. As DNA, the CDR3 is TGTGCCAGCAGTGAAGTCGTACAGGGGGCCGCTGAAGCTTTCTTT.

The CDR3 here is CASSFQGPDTQYF. CDR3 coding DNA: TGTGCCAGCAGCTTCCAGGGGCCAGATACGCAGTATTTT. The chain joins TRBV7-2 to TRBJ2-3, with D maybe TRBD1 (6 bases). Per germline, CDR1 SGHTA and CDR2 FQGNSA. V shed 3 bases and J shed 4 bases, with 8 bases lying between them. This CDR3 is 13 amino acids long.

J is TRBJ2-3 and V is TRBV6-5; D is possibly TRBD2 (6 bases). V was trimmed by 6 bases and J by 4 bases, leaving 11 bases between them. This CDR3 has 13 amino acids. The germline gives CDR1 MNHEY, CDR2 SVGAGI. The CDR3: CASRSLASDTQYF. CDR3 sequence (DNA): TGTGCCAGCAGATCGCTAGCGTCAGATACGCAGTATTTT.

The genes are TRBV5-5 and TRBJ2-5; weak D call: TRBD2 (6 bases). CDR1 is SGHKS and CDR2 is YYEKEE in the germline V gene (reference sequence). Trimming took off 5 bases at V and 10 bases at J, with 18 bases between the two ends. CDR3 size: 13 residues. The CDR3 DNA is TGTGCCAGCAGTTCAGTACTAGCCGGGGGCCAGTACTTC. It yields the protein CASSSVLAGGQYF.

The gene calls are TRBV6-6 and TRBJ1-1; D not certain. The germline V and J ends were trimmed by 4 bases and 0 bases, with 15 bases remaining between them. The germline V gene encodes CDR1 MNHNY and CDR2 SVGAGI (reference sequence). The CDR3 consists of 16 residues. The CDR3 sequence is CASSSSGRRLNTEAFF. As DNA, the CDR3 is TGTGCCAGCAGTTCCAGCGGCAGGCGATTGAACACTGAAGCTTTCTTT.